A selection of T cell receptor beta chains follows, all from one sample in a study of blood T cell repertoires in COVID-19. The data were produced by immunoSEQ multiplex PCR, yet TCRdb's version contains in-frame clones alone and is incomplete. This sample has around 420,000 clones, with 88% found just once. Material: PBMCs or T cells enriched from blood (not recorded which). Source of these receptors: a woman aged 40 to 50 with acute COVID-19. CDR3s include the opening cysteine and the closing phenylalanine or tryptophan. Fields, in order: clone size, D gene, V gene, J gene, CDR3 DNA, CDR3 protein. D genes are given only for firm matches. Size is omitted from some rows. Given values are once, few, many or a class for expanded clones.

>-|TRBD1|TRBV18|TRBJ2-6
TGTGCCAGCTCACCACCAAACAGGGGGCTTGGGGCCAACGTCCTGACTTTC
CASSPPNRGLGANVLTF
>-|TRBD1|TRBV2|TRBJ1-2
TGTGCCAGCCAGAGACAGGGGAGTGGCTACACCTTC
CASQRQGSGYTF
>-|TRBD1|TRBV18|TRBJ1-5
TGTGCCAGCGCACGAGAGGGACAGGTCAATCAGCCCCAGCATTTT
CASAREGQVNQPQHF
>-|-|TRBV24-1|TRBJ1-2
TGTGCCACCAGTGATCCGAGACAGGATGGCTACACCTTC
CATSDPRQDGYTF
>-|-|TRBV2|TRBJ1-4
TGTGCCAGCAGTGAATTGCGGGGGAGTAAGGAAAAACTGTTTTTT
CASSELRGSKEKLFF
>-|TRBD2|TRBV5-1|TRBJ2-5
TGCGCCAGCAGCTTGACGACTAGCGGGCCACAAGAGACCCAGTACTTC
CASSLTTSGPQETQYF
>-|TRBD1|TRBV11-3|TRBJ2-7
TGTGCCAGCAGCCGGACAGGGGGCCAAGAGCAGTACTTC
CASSRTGGQEQYF
>-|TRBD2|TRBV6-6|TRBJ2-2
TGTGCCAGCAGCCGTCTAGCGGGGGCCAACACCGGGGAGCTGTTTTTT
CASSRLAGANTGELFF
>-|TRBD2|TRBV9|TRBJ2-3
TGTGCCAGTACCGGGGGGGCCCTGTGGGGAGATACGCAGTATTTT
CASTGGALWGDTQYF
>-|TRBD1|TRBV19|TRBJ2-7
TGTGCCAGTAGTTGGGGGACAGCCCCCTACGAGCAGTACTTC
CASSWGTAPYEQYF
>-|TRBD1|TRBV6-5|TRBJ2-3
TGTGCCAGCAGGGCCCCGGGACAGAGGATGGATACGCAGTATTTT
CASRAPGQRMDTQYF
>-|TRBD1|TRBV7-8|TRBJ2-2
TGTGCCAGCAGCTTCAGTGGCGGGACAGGGGGCACCGGGGAGCTGTTTTTT
CASSFSGGTGGTGELFF
>-|TRBD2|TRBV19|TRBJ2-1
TGTGCCAGTAGTATAGCGGTGACTAGCGGGGACCTGCCTAGCTCCTACAATGAGCAGTTCTTC
CASSIAVTSGDLPSSYNEQFF
>-|TRBD1|TRBV10-1|TRBJ2-1
TGCGCCAGCTCCCGGAAGACAGGGGATGAGCAGTTCTTC
CASSRKTGDEQFF
>once|-|TRBV7-8|TRBJ2-7
TGTGCCAGCAGCTTCGAGGGGGACGCATACGAGCAGTACTTC
CASSFEGDAYEQYF
>-|TRBD2|TRBV11-2|TRBJ2-1
TGTGCCAGCAGCTTTCCGGGCGGGGGGAATGAGCAGTTCTTC
CASSFPGGGNEQFF
>-|-|TRBV20-1|TRBJ2-5
TGCAGTGCTAGTAAGGCAGGGGAGGGAGTGACCCAGTACTTC
CSASKAGEGVTQYF
>-|TRBD1|TRBV7-9|TRBJ1-2
TGTGCCAGCAGCACGGACAGGGCGAGGGCGGAGGGCTACACCTTC
CASSTDRARAEGYTF
>-|TRBD2|TRBV4-1|TRBJ2-7
TGCGCCAGCAGCCAAGTAGCCGGGACTAGCGGGGTCTACGAGCAGTACTTC
CASSQVAGTSGVYEQYF
>-|-|TRBV6-5|TRBJ1-2
TGTGCCAGCACGGGAGGGGCCTATGGCTACACCTTC
CASTGGAYGYTF
>-|-|TRBV27|TRBJ1-5
TGTGCCAGTCAAACGACAGCGCTCAGCAATCAGCCCCAGCATTTT
CASQTTALSNQPQHF
>-|-|TRBV7-9|TRBJ2-3
TGTGCCAGCAGCTCATCAGATAGCACAGATACGCAGTATTTT
CASSSSDSTDTQYF
>-|TRBD2|TRBV19|TRBJ2-7
TGTGCCAGTAGTGCCGATAGCGGGGGAGTGAGGTACGAGCAGTACTTC
CASSADSGGVRYEQYF
>few|-|TRBV7-2|TRBJ2-7
TGTGCCAGCAGCAAACAACAGGGTGAGGAGCAGTACTTC
CASSKQQGEEQYF
>-|-|TRBV2|TRBJ1-1
TGTGCCAGCTCAACCAAACGGGGGGACACTGAAGCTTTCTTT
CASSTKRGDTEAFF
>-|-|TRBV21-1|TRBJ1-1
TGTGCCAGCAGCAAAGGGGCGAACACTGAAGCTTTCTTT
CASSKGANTEAFF
>-|TRBD2|TRBV11-3|TRBJ2-2
TGTGCCAGCAGCCGTACCGGGGGGTACACCGGGGAGCTGTTTTTT
CASSRTGGYTGELFF
>-|-|TRBV12-3/TRBV12-4|TRBJ2-5
TGTGCCAGCAGTTTAGGGGCAGAAGAGACCCAGTACTTC
CASSLGAEETQYF
>-|-|TRBV7-9|TRBJ2-6
TGTGCCAGCACCTTGACAGCCTCTGGGGCCAACGTCCTGACTTTC
CASTLTASGANVLTF
>-|TRBD1|TRBV24-1|TRBJ1-3
TGTGCCACCAGTGACGACAGGGGGGGAAACACCATATATTTT
CATSDDRGGNTIYF
>few|TRBD1|TRBV6-1|TRBJ1-5
TGTGCCAGCAGTGAAACCGGGACAGGGGCCCAGCATTTT
CASSETGTGAQHF
>-|-|TRBV15|TRBJ1-1
TGTGCCACCAGCAGAGATAGAGGCCACACTGAAGCTTTCTTT
CATSRDRGHTEAFF
>-|-|TRBV19|TRBJ1-5
TGTGCCAGTAGTATATACCAGTTGTGGAGCAATCAGCCCCAGCATTTT
CASSIYQLWSNQPQHF
>-|-|TRBV9|TRBJ1-6
TGTGCCAGCAGCGCCTCAGGGAACAATTCACCCCTCCACTTT
CASSASGNNSPLHF
>many|TRBD1|TRBV27|TRBJ1-2
TGTGCCAGCGGAGGGACAGGGGGGTTTCTTGGCTACACCTTC
CASGGTGGFLGYTF
>-|TRBD2|TRBV2|TRBJ2-5
TGTGCCAGCAGTGAAGCAGGACTAGCGGGGGCGCCGCAGTACTTC
CASSEAGLAGAPQYF
>-|-|TRBV20-1|TRBJ1-1
TGCAGTGCCCCCGTTCTCACTGAAGCTTTCTTT
CSAPVLTEAFF
>-|-|TRBV27|TRBJ2-7
TGTGCCAGCAGTTTAAGGGGCACAGTCTCCTACGAGCAGTACTTC
CASSLRGTVSYEQYF
>-|TRBD1|TRBV19|TRBJ1-2
TGTGCCAGTAGTACGGGACAGGGGTACTATGGCTACACCTTC
CASSTGQGYYGYTF
>-|-|TRBV2|TRBJ1-1
TGTGCCTGCGTTCGCGGGGGGGTCAACACTGAAGCTTTCTTT
CACVRGGVNTEAFF
>-|TRBD2|TRBV3-1/TRBV3-2|TRBJ2-5
TGTGCCAGCAGCCAGAGGAGAGGAAGCGGGGGGGCTGGGGAGACCCAGTACTTC
CASSQRRGSGGAGETQYF
>-|TRBD1|TRBV4-1|TRBJ1-3
TGCGCCAGCAGCCAAGATGACAGGGGGAATGGAAACACCATATATTTT
CASSQDDRGNGNTIYF
>once|TRBD2|TRBV7-9|TRBJ2-7
TGTGCCAGCAGCACCACTAGCGGGGGAAACTACGAGCAGTACTTC
CASSTTSGGNYEQYF
>-|-|TRBV6-2/TRBV6-3|TRBJ1-1
TGTGCCAGCAGTTACTCGTCAGGGGAGGCTTTCTTT
CASSYSSGEAFF
>-|-|TRBV3-1/TRBV3-2|TRBJ2-1
TGTGCCAGCAGCCACGAAGGCTTACTAGAAAACAATGAGCAGTTCTTC
CASSHEGLLENNEQFF
>-|-|TRBV4-1|TRBJ2-5
TGCGCCAGCAGCCACAGGGTTGGAGAGACCCAGTACTTC
CASSHRVGETQYF
>-|-|TRBV18|TRBJ1-5
TGTGCCAGCTCACCACAGGGAGCGGGTCAGCCCCAGCATTTT
CASSPQGAGQPQHF
>-|TRBD2|TRBV2|TRBJ2-7
TGTGCCAGCAGTGATGAACTAGCGGGGGGCATGTACTTC
CASSDELAGGMYF
>-|-|TRBV13|TRBJ1-6
TGTGCCAGCAGCCTACAGGGTACCCATTCACCCCTCCACTTT
CASSLQGTHSPLHF
>-|-|TRBV4-1|TRBJ2-7
TGCGCCAGCAGCCAAGCCGCCGCCGACAGTACATTCCTCTACGAGCAGTACTTC
CASSQAAADSTFLYEQYF
>-|-|TRBV11-2|TRBJ2-4
TGTGCCAGCAGCTCCCCCCAGGGGCTAGGAAACATTCAGTACTTC
CASSSPQGLGNIQYF
>-|-|TRBV7-9|TRBJ2-3
TGTGCCAGCAGCTCGGGGACTAGCACAGATACGCAGTATTTT
CASSSGTSTDTQYF
>-|TRBD1|TRBV18|TRBJ2-5
TGTGCCAGCTCACCACGTAACGGACAGGGGGAGGAGACCCAGTACTTC
CASSPRNGQGEETQYF
>-|TRBD1|TRBV11-2|TRBJ1-6
TGTGCCAGCAGCTTAGCCCGACAGGGTTATTATAATTCACCCCTCCACTTT
CASSLARQGYYNSPLHF